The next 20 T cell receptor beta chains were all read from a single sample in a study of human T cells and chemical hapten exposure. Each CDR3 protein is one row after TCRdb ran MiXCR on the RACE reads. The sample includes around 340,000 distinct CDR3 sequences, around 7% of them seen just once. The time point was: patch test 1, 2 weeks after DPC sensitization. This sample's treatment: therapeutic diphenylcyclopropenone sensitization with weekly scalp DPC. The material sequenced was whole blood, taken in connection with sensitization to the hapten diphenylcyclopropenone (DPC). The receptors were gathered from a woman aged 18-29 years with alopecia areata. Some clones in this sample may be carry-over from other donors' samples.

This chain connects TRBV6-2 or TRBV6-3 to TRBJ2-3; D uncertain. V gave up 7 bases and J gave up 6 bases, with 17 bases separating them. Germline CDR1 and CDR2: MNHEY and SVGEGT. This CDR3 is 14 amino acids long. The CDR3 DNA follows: TGTGCCAGCACGTCGGACGGATTTAGTGATACGCAGTATTTT. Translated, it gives CASTSDGFSDTQYF.

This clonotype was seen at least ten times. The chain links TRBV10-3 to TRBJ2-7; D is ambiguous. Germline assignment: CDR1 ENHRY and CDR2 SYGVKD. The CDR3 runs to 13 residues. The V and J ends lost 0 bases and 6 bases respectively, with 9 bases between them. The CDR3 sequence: CAISESNSPEQYF. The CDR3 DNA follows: TGTGCCATCAGTGAGTCCAACAGTCCCGAGCAGTACTTC.

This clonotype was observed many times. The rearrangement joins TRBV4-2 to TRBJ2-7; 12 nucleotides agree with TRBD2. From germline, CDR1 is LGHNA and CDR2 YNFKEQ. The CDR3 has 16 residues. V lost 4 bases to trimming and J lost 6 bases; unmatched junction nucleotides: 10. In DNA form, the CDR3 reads TGTGCCAGCAGCCCCCATCCTAGCGGGGGGGTTGGCGAGCAGTACTTC. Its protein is CASSPHPSGGVGEQYF.

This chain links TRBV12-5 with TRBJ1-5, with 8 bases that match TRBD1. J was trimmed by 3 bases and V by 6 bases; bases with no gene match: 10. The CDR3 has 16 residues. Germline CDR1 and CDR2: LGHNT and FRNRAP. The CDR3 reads CASGTAGTGYNQPQHF. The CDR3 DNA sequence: TGTGCTAGTGGCACAGCTGGGACAGGTTACAATCAGCCCCAGCATTTT.

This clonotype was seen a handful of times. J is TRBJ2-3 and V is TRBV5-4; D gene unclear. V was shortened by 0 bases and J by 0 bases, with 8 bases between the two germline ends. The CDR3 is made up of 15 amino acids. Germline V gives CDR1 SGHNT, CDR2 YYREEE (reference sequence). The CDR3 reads CASSLGPPSTDTQYF. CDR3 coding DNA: TGTGCCAGCAGCTTGGGACCTCCTAGCACAGATACGCAGTATTTT.

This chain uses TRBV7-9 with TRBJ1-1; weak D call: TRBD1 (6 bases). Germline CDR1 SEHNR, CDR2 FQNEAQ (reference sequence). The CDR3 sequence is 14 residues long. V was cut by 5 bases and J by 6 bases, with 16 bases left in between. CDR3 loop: CASSQKTGDPEAFF. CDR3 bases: TGTGCCAGCAGCCAGAAGACAGGAGACCCTGAAGCTTTCTTT. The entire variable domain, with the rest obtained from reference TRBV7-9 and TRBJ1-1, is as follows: DTGVSQNPRHKITKRGQNVTFRCDPISEHNRLYWYRQTLGQGPEFLTYFQNEAQLEKSRLLSDRFSAERPKGSFSTLEIQRTEQGDSAMYLCASSQKTGDPEAFFGQGTRLTVV.

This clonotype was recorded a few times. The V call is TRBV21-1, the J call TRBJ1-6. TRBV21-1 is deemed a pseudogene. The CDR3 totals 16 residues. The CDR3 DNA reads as TGTGCCAGCAGCAAATGTTTCGGCTTCCTTAATTCACCCCTCCACTTT. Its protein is CASSKCFGFLNSPLHF.

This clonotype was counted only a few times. CDR3 protein: CASSRLLDTQYF. The CDR3 DNA is TGTGCCAGCAGCCGGCTTCTAGATACGCAGTATTTT. The gene calls are TRBV6-2 or TRBV6-3 and TRBJ2-3; D not certain. Germline V CDR1 and CDR2: MNHEY, SVGEGT. This CDR3 region has 12 residues. The V and J ends lost 6 bases and 5 bases respectively, with 9 bases between them.

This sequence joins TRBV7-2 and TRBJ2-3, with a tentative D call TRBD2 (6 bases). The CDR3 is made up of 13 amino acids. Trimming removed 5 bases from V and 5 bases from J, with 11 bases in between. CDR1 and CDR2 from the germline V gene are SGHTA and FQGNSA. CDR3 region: CASSPGRGDTQYF. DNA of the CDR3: TGTGCCAGCAGCCCTGGGCGGGGAGATACGCAGTATTTT.

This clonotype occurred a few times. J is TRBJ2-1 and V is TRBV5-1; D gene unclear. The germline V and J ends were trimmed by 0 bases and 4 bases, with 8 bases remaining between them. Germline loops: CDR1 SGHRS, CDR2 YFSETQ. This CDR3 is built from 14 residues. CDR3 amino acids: CASSLASEYNEQFF. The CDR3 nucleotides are TGCGCCAGCAGCTTGGCTTCAGAGTACAATGAGCAGTTCTTC. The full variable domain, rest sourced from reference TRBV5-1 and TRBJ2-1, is KAGVTQTPRYLIKTRGQQVTLSCSPISGHRSVSWYQQTPGQGLQFLFEYFSETQRNKGNFPGRFSGRQFSNSRSEMNVSTLELGDSALYLCASSLASEYNEQFFGPGTRLTVL.

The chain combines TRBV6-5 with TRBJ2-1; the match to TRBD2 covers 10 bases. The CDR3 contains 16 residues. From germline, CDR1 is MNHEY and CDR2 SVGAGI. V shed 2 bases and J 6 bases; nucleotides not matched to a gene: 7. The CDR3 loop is CASSYTYSGGANEQFF. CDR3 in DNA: TGTGCCAGCAGTTACACCTACAGCGGGGGGGCCAATGAGCAGTTCTTC.

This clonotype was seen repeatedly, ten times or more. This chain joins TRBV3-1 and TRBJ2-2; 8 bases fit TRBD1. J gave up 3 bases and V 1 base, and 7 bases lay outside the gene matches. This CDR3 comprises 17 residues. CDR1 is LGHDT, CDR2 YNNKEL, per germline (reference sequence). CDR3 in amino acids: CASSQAGQGSDTGELFF. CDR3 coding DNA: TGTGCCAGCAGCCAAGCCGGACAGGGCTCCGACACCGGGGAGCTGTTTTTT.

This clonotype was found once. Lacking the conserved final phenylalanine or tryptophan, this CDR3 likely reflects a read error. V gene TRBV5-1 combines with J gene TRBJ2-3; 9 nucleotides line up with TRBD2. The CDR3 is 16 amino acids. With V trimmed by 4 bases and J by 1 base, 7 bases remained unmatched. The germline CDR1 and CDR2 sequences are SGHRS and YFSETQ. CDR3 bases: TGCGCCAGCAGCGTCGGACTAGCGCCTCGCACAGATACGCAGTATTTG. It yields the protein CASSVGLAPRTDTQYL.

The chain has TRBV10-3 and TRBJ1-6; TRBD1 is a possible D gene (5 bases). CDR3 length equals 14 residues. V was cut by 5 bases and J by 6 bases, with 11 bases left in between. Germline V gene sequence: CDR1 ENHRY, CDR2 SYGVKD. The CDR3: CAISPGPANSPLHF. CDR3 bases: TGTGCCATCAGTCCGGGGCCAGCTAATTCACCCCTCCACTTT.

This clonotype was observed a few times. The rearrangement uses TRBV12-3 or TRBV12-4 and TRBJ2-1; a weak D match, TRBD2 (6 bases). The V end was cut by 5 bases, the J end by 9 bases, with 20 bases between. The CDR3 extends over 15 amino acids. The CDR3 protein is CASSPRDSPGSEQFF. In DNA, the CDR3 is TGTGCCAGCAGTCCACGGGACTCCCCAGGCAGTGAGCAGTTCTTC.

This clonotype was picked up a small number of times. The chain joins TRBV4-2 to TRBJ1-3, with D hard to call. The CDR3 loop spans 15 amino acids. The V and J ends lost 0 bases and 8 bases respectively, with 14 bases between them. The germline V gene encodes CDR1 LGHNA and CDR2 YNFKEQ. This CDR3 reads CASSQDGSRVDTIYF. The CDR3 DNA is TGTGCCAGCAGCCAAGATGGTTCCCGGGTCGACACCATATATTTT.

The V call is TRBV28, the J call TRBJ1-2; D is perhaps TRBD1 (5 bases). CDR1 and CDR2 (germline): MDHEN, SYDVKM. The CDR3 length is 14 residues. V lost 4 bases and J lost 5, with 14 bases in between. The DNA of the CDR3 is TGTGCCAGCAGTTCACCAGGGCCGTCGTATGGCTACACCTTC. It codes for CASSSPGPSYGYTF.

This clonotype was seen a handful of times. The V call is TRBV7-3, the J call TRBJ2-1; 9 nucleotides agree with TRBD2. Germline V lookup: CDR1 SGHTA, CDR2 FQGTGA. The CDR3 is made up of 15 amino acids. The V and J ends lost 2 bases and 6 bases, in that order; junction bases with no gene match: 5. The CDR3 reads CASSLAGGFTNEQFF. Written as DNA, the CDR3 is TGTGCCAGCAGCTTAGCGGGGGGGTTCACCAATGAGCAGTTCTTC.

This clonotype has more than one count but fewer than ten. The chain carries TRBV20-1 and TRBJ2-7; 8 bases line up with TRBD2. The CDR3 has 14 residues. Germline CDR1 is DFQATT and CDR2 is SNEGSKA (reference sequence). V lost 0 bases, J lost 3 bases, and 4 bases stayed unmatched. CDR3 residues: CSARDREGIYEQYF. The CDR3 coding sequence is TGCAGTGCTAGAGACCGGGAGGGGATCTACGAGCAGTACTTC.

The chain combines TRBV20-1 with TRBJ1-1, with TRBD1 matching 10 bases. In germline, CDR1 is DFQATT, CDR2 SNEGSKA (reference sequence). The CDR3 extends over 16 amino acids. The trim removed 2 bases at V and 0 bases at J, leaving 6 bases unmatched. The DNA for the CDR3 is TGCAGTGCTAGACGGGACAGGGGATACATGAACACTGAAGCTTTCTTT. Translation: CSARRDRGYMNTEAFF.